The 30 T cell receptor beta chains below were found in one sample sequenced in a study of regulatory T cells in long-lasting Graves disease. This sample's time point: newly diagnosed GD, antithyroid drugs for less than 3 months. The TCR library used RNA extracted from PBMCs. Arm-PCR with iRepertoire HTBI primers amplified the CDR3 regions for these TCR beta libraries. TCRdb analysed the multiplex PCR reads with MiXCR anew, one entry per CDR3 protein. The sample lists approximately 310,000 distinct CDR3 sequences, 15% to 20% occurring once. Source: peripheral blood mononuclear cells (PBMCs), taken at new diagnosis, from a patient treated with antithyroid drugs. The receptors originated from a female donor with Graves disease.

This clonotype came up many times. The chain combines TRBV12-3 or TRBV12-4 with TRBJ2-3; D ambiguous. CDR3 size: 13 residues. The V end was cut by 7 bases, the J end by 3 bases, with 11 bases between. CDR3 bases: TGTGCCAGCATCCCAGGATCGACAGATACGCAGTATTTT. It specifies CASIPGSTDTQYF.

This clonotype was seen many times. This chain uses TRBV7-9 with TRBJ2-7; D ambiguous. The V end was cut by 1 base, the J end by 6 bases, with 7 bases between. The V gene's germline CDR1 is SEHNR and CDR2 FQNEAQ (reference sequence). The CDR3 length is 12 residues. DNA for the CDR3: TGTGCCAGCAGCTTAGGGCCTCTCGAGCAGTACTTC. Protein: CASSLGPLEQYF.

There are many counts of this clonotype. This chain uses TRBV27 with TRBJ1-1, with 10 bases lining up with TRBD1. V gave up 1 base and J gave up 1 base; unmatched junction bases: 6. CDR1 is MNHEY and CDR2 is SMNVEV in the germline V gene (reference sequence). CDR3 length: 17 residues. Written as DNA, the CDR3 is TGTGCCAGCAGTTTATGGGGGACAGGGGTAGGGAACACTGAAGCTTTCTTT. This sequence encodes CASSLWGTGVGNTEAFF.

This clonotype appeared many times. This sequence joins TRBV19 and TRBJ2-5, with TRBD1 matching 8 bases. Germline CDR1 and CDR2: LNHDA and SQIVND (reference sequence). The length of the CDR3 is 17 residues. V was pared by 10 bases and J by 4 bases, with 20 bases of the junction left unmatched. CDR3 loop: CATLPGGRTGMGETQYF. The CDR3 nucleotides read TGTGCCACCCTTCCCGGGGGTAGGACAGGGATGGGAGAGACCCAGTACTTC.

This clonotype showed up many times. The V gene is TRBV15, the J gene TRBJ2-7; 11 bases align to TRBD2. V was pared by 0 bases and J by 2 bases, with 6 bases of the junction left unmatched. Germline CDR1 LNHNV, CDR2 YYDKDF (reference sequence). The CDR3 runs to 17 residues. Here the CDR3 DNA reads TGTGCCACCAGCAGAGAACTAGCGGGAGTTTCGGCCTACGAGCAGTACTTC. Residues: CATSRELAGVSAYEQYF.

This clonotype was counted ten times or more. The chain has TRBV5-1 and TRBJ2-1, with 9 bases identical to TRBD2. V was clipped by 2 bases and J by 9 bases; unmatched bases: 9. The CDR3 contains 15 residues. Germline CDR1 is SGHRS and CDR2 is YFSETQ. CDR3 nucleotide sequence: TGCGCCAGCAGCTTTTTAGCGGGAGAGAGCGGTGAGCAGTTCTTC. Translating gives CASSFLAGESGEQFF.

The J gene is TRBJ2-2, the V gene TRBV9, with 11 bases that match TRBD2. CDR1 SGDLS and CDR2 YYNGEE come from the germline V gene. CDR3 length: 17 residues. V shed 2 bases, J shed 3 bases, and the junction held 6 bases outside the gene matches. The CDR3 bases are TGTGCCAGCAGCGTTTTAGCGGGAGGGCCGGACACCGGGGAGCTGTTTTTT. As protein: CASSVLAGGPDTGELFF.

This clonotype was found many times. At one end, the junction sequence differs from germline, possibly due to a read error. V is TRBV5-1 and J is TRBJ1-2; D gene unclear. The CDR3 spans 14 residues. In germline, CDR1 is SGHRS, CDR2 YFSETQ. The CDR3 protein is CASSLAGGSYGYTF. Here the CDR3 DNA reads TGTGCCAGCAGTTTGGCGGGCGGTAGCTATGGCTACACCTTC. Together with reference TRBV5-1 and TRBJ1-2, the CDR3 gives the full variable domain: KAGVTQTPRYLIKTRGQQVTLSCSPISGHRSVSWYQQTPGQGLQFLFEYFSETQRNKGNFPGRFSGRQFSNSRSEMNVSTLELGDSALYLCASSLAGGSYGYTFGSGTRLTVV.

This clonotype occurred many times. This sequence joins TRBV29-1 and TRBJ2-7, with TRBD2 identical over 10 bases. V trimming: 4 bases; J trimming: 1 base; junction bases outside the gene matches: 1. The CDR3 extends over 13 amino acids. Per the germline V gene, CDR1 is SQVTM and CDR2 is ANQGSEA. This CDR3 reads CSVAGLASYEQYF. CDR3 DNA: TGCAGCGTTGCGGGACTAGCGTCCTACGAGCAGTACTTC.

A remark on this clonotype: A junction boundary mismatches the germline segment, possibly from a read error. The chain is built from TRBV7-2 and TRBJ2-7; TRBD2 might be the D (5 bases). Per germline, CDR1 SGHTA and CDR2 FQGNSA. The CDR3 runs to 9 residues. CDR3 protein: CASSLERGF. The DNA of the CDR3 is TGTGCCAGCAGCTTAGAACGGGGATTC.

On this clonotype itself: Sequence at one end of the junction differs from germline and may be a read error. The rearrangement joins TRBV13 to TRBJ2-7; possibly TRBD2 for D (6 bases). Germline V gene lookup returns CDR1 PRHDT and CDR2 FYEKMQ (reference sequence). This CDR3 is built from 14 residues. The CDR3 nucleotides read TGTGCCTGCAGCTTAGTGACTAGCTCCTACGAGCAGTACTTC. This encodes CACSLVTSSYEQYF.

This clonotype occurred many times. This chain joins TRBV2 and TRBJ1-5; perhaps TRBD1 as D (6 bases). CDR1 and CDR2 (germline): SNHLY, FYNNEI. Trimming removed 2 bases from V and 4 bases from J, with 9 bases in between. CDR3 length: 14 residues. CDR3 in DNA: TGTGCCAGCAGTGAACAGGGGTGGAATCAGCCCCAGCATTTT. Translating gives CASSEQGWNQPQHF.

This clonotype was detected ten times or more. V and J are TRBV19 and TRBJ2-5; D unresolved. Germline CDR1 reads LNHDA; CDR2 reads SQIVND (reference sequence). This CDR3 contains 12 residues. With 5 bases removed from V and 5 bases from J, the gap between germline ends came to 9 bases. The CDR3 nucleotides read TGTGCCAGTAGTCCCCATCGGGAGACCCAGTACTTC. Translated, it gives CASSPHRETQYF.

The table lists this clonotype with many counts. The chain carries TRBV6-1 and TRBJ1-2; D perhaps matches TRBD1 (5 bases). Germline V lookup: CDR1 MNHNS, CDR2 SASEGT. This CDR3 has 15 amino acids. The V end was cut by 3 bases, the J end by 1 base, with 12 bases between. CDR3 sequence: CASSDSWGSNYGYTF. DNA for the CDR3: TGTGCCAGCAGTGACTCCTGGGGGAGTAACTATGGCTACACCTTC.

This clonotype was picked up a small number of times. In nucleotides, the CDR3 is TGTGCCAGCAGCTACCAACCGGGACATTACTACGAGCAGTACTTC. It encodes CASSYQPGHYYEQYF. The chain carries TRBV5-4 and TRBJ2-7; TRBD1 might be the D (6 bases). V lost 3 bases and J lost 3, with 16 bases in between. The CDR3 spans 15 residues. CDR1 and CDR2 from the germline V gene are SGHNT and YYREEE (reference sequence).

This clonotype was seen more than once but under ten times. The rearrangement uses TRBV28 and TRBJ1-5, with D hard to call. This CDR3 contains 18 residues. V was cut by 3 bases and J by 5 bases, with 23 bases left in between. The germline gives CDR1 MDHEN, CDR2 SYDVKM. This CDR3 is CASSFTHAAPKPDQPQHF. DNA for the CDR3: TGTGCCAGCAGTTTTACCCACGCGGCCCCGAAGCCGGATCAGCCCCAGCATTTT.

This clonotype was observed many times. The chain links TRBV12-3 or TRBV12-4 to TRBJ1-2; the D gene is possibly TRBD1 (5 bases). Between the trimmed V and J ends, which lost 6 bases and 8 bases, there was a span of 19 bases. The CDR3 contains 14 residues. The CDR3 sequence: CASSPGLGVIGYTF. The CDR3 coding sequence is TGTGCCAGCAGCCCGGGACTGGGAGTGATCGGCTACACCTTC.

This clonotype was counted between two and nine times. The genes are TRBV28 and TRBJ1-1; D is perhaps TRBD1 (6 bases). The CDR3 spans 19 residues. Germline V gene sequence: CDR1 MDHEN, CDR2 SYDVKM. The V gene lost 6 bases and the J gene lost 2 bases, with 28 bases spanning the gap. The CDR3 loop reads CASSRDRAGARGENTEAFF. As DNA, the CDR3 is TGTGCCAGCAGCCGCGATAGGGCAGGGGCTCGAGGGGAAAACACTGAAGCTTTCTTT.

This clonotype was picked up many times. The rearrangement links TRBV11-3 to TRBJ2-5; possible D gene TRBD1, 6 bases. Germline CDR1 is SGHNT and CDR2 is YENEEA. Trimming stripped 5 bases from V and 1 base from J, with 8 bases between. The CDR3 is 13 amino acids. Written as DNA, the CDR3 is TGTGCCAGCAGCGAGGGGGTCCAAGAGACCCAGTACTTC. Its protein is CASSEGVQETQYF.

This clonotype was observed a few times. Just one base apart from a much larger clone, this may be a read error. This is likely a read error, given that the CDR3 carries no conserved phenylalanine or tryptophan at its end. V and J are TRBV18 and TRBJ1-2; D ambiguous. Looked up from germline, CDR1 is KGHSH and CDR2 is LQKENI. V lost 2 bases, J lost 6 bases, and 10 bases lay in between. The CDR3 length is 13 residues. In DNA form, the CDR3 reads TGTGCCAGCTCACCATGGCTGCTTGATGGCTACACCCTC. Its translation is CASSPWLLDGYTL.

This chain connects TRBV7-9 to TRBJ2-2; a possible D gene is TRBD2 (6 bases). The germline V gene encodes CDR1 SEHNR and CDR2 FQNEAQ (reference sequence). CDR3 length: 15 residues. V dropped 3 bases and J dropped 2 bases, with 10 bases sitting between them. CDR3 in DNA: TGTGCCAGCAGCTTCCGGGACTCAAACACCGGGGAGCTGTTTTTT. It encodes CASSFRDSNTGELFF.

In regard to this clonotype: This may stem from a read error, because a much larger clone lies one nucleotide away. The chain carries TRBV6-1 and TRBJ2-1, with no clear D. The germline CDR1 and CDR2 sequences are MNHNS and SASEGT. The CDR3 spans 13 residues. V was pared by 8 bases and J by 6 bases, with 14 bases between. CDR3 sequence: CASGRSDPNEQFF. In nucleotides, the CDR3 is TGTGCCAGCGGGCGGTCGGACCCCAATGAGCAGTTCTTC.

This clonotype was observed a few times. The rearrangement uses TRBV9 and TRBJ2-1; possibly TRBD1 for D (5 bases). Looked up from germline, CDR1 is SGDLS and CDR2 is YYNGEE. CDR3 size: 15 residues. V lost 4 bases and J 6 bases, leaving 17 bases between the germline ends. The CDR3 loop reads CASSYGQQLGNEQFF. As DNA, the CDR3 is TGTGCCAGCAGCTATGGACAACAGCTTGGCAATGAGCAGTTCTTC.

The chain is built from TRBV11-1 and TRBJ2-7; 13 positions agree with TRBD2. There are 14 residues in the CDR3. The trim removed 4 bases at V and 7 bases at J, leaving 4 bases unmatched. Germline V CDR1 and CDR2: SGHAT, FQDESV (reference sequence). The CDR3 sequence is CASSSGLAGSEQYF. The CDR3 DNA is TGTGCCAGCAGCTCGGGACTAGCGGGAAGTGAGCAGTACTTC. Full variable domain (missing parts from reference TRBV11-1 and TRBJ2-7): EAEVAQSPRYKITEKSQAVAFWCDPISGHATLYWYRQILGQGPELLVQFQDESVVDDSQLPKDRFSAERLKGVDSTLKIQPAELGDSAMYLCASSSGLAGSEQYFGPGTRLTVT.

The chain is built from TRBV4-1 and TRBJ1-2; no reliable D call. The CDR3 sequence is 12 residues long. The V end was cut by 0 bases, the J end by 4 bases, with 3 bases between. Germline V gene data show CDR1 as MGHRA and CDR2 as YSYEKL. CDR3 in amino acids: CASSQDLYGYTF. In DNA form, the CDR3 reads TGCGCCAGCAGCCAAGACCTCTATGGCTACACCTTC.

This clonotype has a handful of counts. A single base separates this from a much larger clone, so it may be a read error. The chain couples TRBV28 to TRBJ2-5, with D unclear. This CDR3 region has 16 residues. V gave up 3 bases and J gave up 5 bases, with 19 bases separating them. Germline V lookup: CDR1 MDHEN, CDR2 SYDVKM. CDR3 nucleotide sequence: TGTGCCAGCAGTTTGTGGAAGGGCCCACGTGGGGAGACCCAGTACTTC. Residues: CASSLWKGPRGETQYF.

This clonotype was counted many times. J is TRBJ2-1 and V is TRBV24-1; TRBD1 might be the D (5 bases). Per germline, CDR1 KGHDR and CDR2 SFDVKD. Trimming left V 6 bases short and J 0 bases short, with 11 bases between. CDR3 size: 15 residues. Here the CDR3 reads CATSLQGSSYNEQFF. CDR3 DNA sequence: TGTGCCACCAGTCTTCAGGGAAGCTCCTACAATGAGCAGTTCTTC.

This clonotype turned up a few times. One base away lies a much larger clone, so this may be a sequencing read error. This chain connects TRBV6-1 to TRBJ2-1; TRBD2 matches 15 bases. Looked up from germline, CDR1 is MNHNS and CDR2 is SASEGT. The CDR3 is 19 amino acids. With V trimmed by 8 bases and J by 7 bases, 18 bases remained unmatched. Here the CDR3 reads CASGNVGTSGRSAGNEQFF. DNA of the CDR3: TGTGCCAGCGGGAACGTCGGGACTAGCGGGAGGAGTGCGGGAAATGAGCAGTTCTTC.

This clonotype has at least ten counts. The chain links TRBV20-1 to TRBJ2-1; D remains unclear. Germline lookup yields CDR1 DFQATT and CDR2 SNEGSKA (reference sequence). Trimming pared 3 bases from V and 9 bases from J, leaving 6 bases between. The CDR3 has 10 residues. DNA for the CDR3: TGCAGTGCTAGGTGGACTGAGCAGTTCTTC. This sequence encodes CSARWTEQFF.

This clonotype was detected ten times or more. The CDR3 sequence is CATSDLRGSVVYF. The CDR3 nucleotides read TGTGCCACCAGTGATTTGCGCGGGAGTGTTGTGTATTTT. V usage is TRBV24-1 and J usage is TRBJ2-3, with 7 bases that match TRBD2. This CDR3 has 13 amino acids. Germline V gene sequence: CDR1 KGHDR, CDR2 SFDVKD. V was pared by 0 bases and J by 14 bases, with 7 bases of the junction left unmatched.